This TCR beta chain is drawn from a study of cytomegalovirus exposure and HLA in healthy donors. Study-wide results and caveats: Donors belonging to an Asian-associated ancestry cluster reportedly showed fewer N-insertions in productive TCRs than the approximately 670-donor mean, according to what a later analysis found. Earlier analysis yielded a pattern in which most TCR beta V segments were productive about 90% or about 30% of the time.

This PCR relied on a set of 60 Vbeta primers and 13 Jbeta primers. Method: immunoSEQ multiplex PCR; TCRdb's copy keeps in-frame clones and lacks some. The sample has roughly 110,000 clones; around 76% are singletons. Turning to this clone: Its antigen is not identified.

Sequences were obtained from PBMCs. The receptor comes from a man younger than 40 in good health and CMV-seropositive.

The DNA for the CDR3 is TGTGCCAGCAGTGTCTCGGACACCTATGGCTACACCTTC. It yields the protein CASSVSDTYGYTF. The rearrangement links TRBV6-6 to TRBJ1-2, with a weak D call TRBD1 (5 bases). Germline V gene lookup returns CDR1 MNHNY and CDR2 SVGAGI (reference sequence). The CDR3 sequence is 13 residues long. V lost 5 bases to trimming and J lost 4 bases, with 11 bases between them.